The 6 T cell receptor beta chains in this list originate from one sample, sequenced in a study of post-analysis software for immune sequencing data. Researchers reported that TCR beta cDNA libraries carried unique molecular identifiers. One entry per CDR3 protein, called by TCRdb with MiXCR from the PCR reads. Of about 380,000 distinct CDR3 sequences in the sample, less than 35% were seen once. Whole-study results and caveats: In patients, about five TRBV segments were more frequent than in controls, with TRBV5-6, TRBV5-1 and TRBV20-1 among them.

Their recognized antigens are unknown. Sequences were obtained from blood. The receptors originated from a girl between 5 and 17 years old with multiple sclerosis.

The chain's CDR3 is CASSSPEGDSTDTQYF. CDR3 sequence (DNA): TGTGCCAGCAGCTCCCCTGAGGGGGATAGCACAGATACGCAGTATTTT. The chain combines TRBV21-1 with TRBJ2-3; the table's D call, TRBD1, was not checked against the DNA. TRBV21-1 is a known pseudogene. The CDR3 is 16 residues long.

The J gene is TRBJ2-3, the V gene TRBV29-1; D is uncertain. Between the trimmed V and J ends, which lost 6 bases and 0 bases, there was a span of 19 bases. In germline, CDR1 is SQVTM, CDR2 ANQGSEA. There are 16 residues in the CDR3. This CDR3 reads CSVSLTGPRSTDTQYF. DNA for the CDR3: TGCAGCGTCTCCCTGACCGGACCTAGGAGCACAGATACGCAGTATTTT.

This clonotype appeared a few times. This sequence joins TRBV7-3 and TRBJ2-7; no reliable D call. Per the germline V gene, CDR1 is SGHTA and CDR2 is FQGTGA. V gave up 0 bases and J gave up 0 bases, with 9 bases separating them. The CDR3 length is 15 residues. CDR3 in amino acids: CASSLTGVGSYEQYF. CDR3 nucleotides: TGTGCCAGCAGCTTAACTGGGGTGGGCTCCTACGAGCAGTACTTC.

This clonotype was detected many times. This chain uses TRBV12-3 or TRBV12-4 with TRBJ2-1, with D possibly TRBD2 on 6 matching bases. The CDR3 extends over 14 amino acids. V lost 0 bases, J lost 6 bases, and 9 bases lay in between. The CDR3 loop is CASSLAGGGNEQFF. As DNA, the CDR3 is TGTGCCAGCAGTTTAGCGGGGGGAGGCAATGAGCAGTTCTTC.

The chain joins TRBV29-1 to TRBJ1-2; a weak D match, TRBD1 (6 bases). This CDR3 comprises 14 residues. Germline values: CDR1 SQVTM, CDR2 ANQGSEA. The V end was cut by 7 bases, the J end by 1 base, with 16 bases between. CDR3 amino acids: CSARGIGDNYGYTF. Here the CDR3 DNA reads TGCAGCGCGAGGGGGATCGGGGATAACTATGGCTACACCTTC.

This clonotype was recorded a few times. V is TRBV20-1 and J is TRBJ2-3; TRBD1 is a possible D gene (5 bases). Germline loops: CDR1 DFQATT, CDR2 SNEGSKA (reference sequence). The CDR3 runs 14 residues. V gave up 2 bases and J gave up 2 bases, with 11 bases separating them. CDR3 residues: CSARTDTTTDTQYF. The CDR3 bases are TGCAGTGCTAGAACGGACACAACCACAGATACGCAGTATTTT.